The 21 T cell receptor beta chains listed next were all sequenced from one sample in a study of T-cell memory formation after mild COVID-19. TCRdb fed the 5' RACE reads into MiXCR, producing one record per CDR3 protein. The sample records more than 150,000 distinct CDR3 sequences, more than 9% being singletons. Sequenced sample: PBMCs or a T cell subset sorted from them (not recorded which). The receptors come from a man aged 18 to 29 who had mild COVID-19 (a few samples of this study predate the infection). Cell type and time point are not known.

This chain uses TRBV5-4 with TRBJ1-6, with no clear D. Between the trimmed V and J ends, which lost 7 bases and 8 bases, there was a span of 10 bases. CDR1 SGHNT and CDR2 YYREEE come from the germline V gene (reference sequence). The CDR3 is 12 residues long. The DNA of the CDR3 is TGTGCCAGCCGGAGGATTGATTCACCCCTCCACTTT. It is translated as CASRRIDSPLHF. Drawing the rest from reference TRBV5-4 and TRBJ1-6, the complete variable domain is ETGVTQSPTHLIKTRGQQVTLRCSSQSGHNTVSWYQQALGQGPQFIFQYYREEENGRGNFPPRFSGLQFPNYSSELNVNALELDDSALYLCASRRIDSPLHFGNGTRLTVT.

The rearrangement links TRBV15 to TRBJ2-1, with TRBD1 as a possible D gene (6 bases). Germline V gene lookup returns CDR1 LNHNV and CDR2 YYDKDF (reference sequence). The CDR3 spans 14 residues. The V and J ends lost 2 bases and 6 bases respectively, with 11 bases between them. The CDR3 bases are TGTGCCACCAGCAGACAGGGGTACGTCAATGAGCAGTTCTTC. Amino acids: CATSRQGYVNEQFF.

V gene TRBV5-1 combines with J gene TRBJ2-2; D not certain. V gave up 0 bases and J gave up 1 base, with 10 bases separating them. Germline V gene lookup returns CDR1 SGHRS and CDR2 YFSETQ. The CDR3 loop spans 16 amino acids. The CDR3 reads CASSLATRQNTGELFF. The CDR3 DNA sequence: TGCGCCAGCAGCTTGGCCACCAGACAGAACACCGGGGAGCTGTTTTTT.

This clonotype was seen only a few times. The chain carries TRBV5-4 and TRBJ2-6, with TRBD1 matching 9 bases. This CDR3 contains 17 residues. V lost 8 bases, J lost 2 bases, and 11 bases stayed unmatched. The V gene's germline CDR1 is SGHNT and CDR2 YYREEE (reference sequence). DNA of the CDR3: TGTGCCAGTTGTCCGGGACAGGGCCTTGCTGGGGCCAACGTCCTGACTTTC. Translating it yields CASCPGQGLAGANVLTF.

J is TRBJ2-7 and V is TRBV12-3 or TRBV12-4; D tentatively reads TRBD1 or TRBD2 (5 bases each). CDR3 length: 12 amino acids. Trimming removed 3 bases at V and 6 bases at J, with 9 bases between. CDR3 region: CASSFGTAEQYV. CDR3 nucleotides: TGTGCCAGCAGTTTCGGGACGGCCGAGCAGTACGTC.

Worth noting for this clonotype: At one end the junction does not follow the germline gene, possibly because of a read error. This chain joins TRBV7-7 and TRBJ1-2; 7 nucleotides match TRBD1. CDR3 size: 15 residues. Germline V gene lookup returns CDR1 SSHAT and CDR2 FNYEAQ (reference sequence). This chain's CDR3 is CASSFRQGGRYGYTF. In nucleotides, the CDR3 is TGTGCTAGCAGCTTTCGACAGGGTGGGAGGTATGGCTACACCTTC.

Only a few counts were recorded for this clonotype. The rearrangement links TRBV11-2 to TRBJ2-7, with D possibly matching TRBD2 (6 bases). Trimming took 3 bases from V and 4 from J, leaving 16 bases between them. There are 15 residues in the CDR3. The germline V gene has CDR1 SGHAT and CDR2 FQNNGV. The CDR3 protein is CASSFFRDSAYEQYF. The CDR3, as DNA: TGTGCCAGCAGCTTCTTCCGGGACTCAGCTTACGAGCAGTACTTC.

The chain couples TRBV7-3 to TRBJ2-3; D is unclear. The CDR3 runs 13 residues. V shed 2 bases and J shed 4 bases, with 7 bases lying between them. CDR1 and CDR2 (germline): SGHTA, FQGTGA. CDR3 nucleotides: TGTGCCAGCAGCTTAGTGATGGCAGATACGCAGTATTTT. Its translation: CASSLVMADTQYF. Complete variable domain (other parts from reference TRBV7-3 and TRBJ2-3): GAGVSQTPSNKVTEKGKYVELRCDPISGHTALYWYRQSLGQGPEFLIYFQGTGAADDSGLPNDRFFAVRPEGSVSTLKIQRTERGDSAVYLCASSLVMADTQYFGPGTRLTVL.

V gene TRBV28 combines with J gene TRBJ2-7; perhaps TRBD2 as D (6 bases). The germline V gene encodes CDR1 MDHEN and CDR2 SYDVKM. Deletions cut 5 bases from V and 1 base from J, with 15 bases between. CDR3 length: 15 residues. CDR3 region: CASSVYGGASYEQYV. The CDR3 DNA follows: TGTGCCAGCAGTGTTTACGGCGGGGCGTCCTACGAGCAGTACGTC.

The gene calls are TRBV7-9 and TRBJ1-6; D is uncertain. CDR3 length equals 14 residues. Germline V gives CDR1 SEHNR, CDR2 FQNEAQ (reference sequence). The germline V and J ends were trimmed by 3 bases and 8 bases, with 11 bases remaining between them. As DNA, the CDR3 is TGTGCCAGCAGCTTGCGACCCCAACATTCACCCCTCCACTTT. This codes for CASSLRPQHSPLHF.

V and J are TRBV15 and TRBJ1-4; D perhaps matches TRBD1 (5 bases). The germline V gene has CDR1 LNHNV and CDR2 YYDKDF (reference sequence). V was trimmed by 5 bases and J by 4 bases, leaving 17 bases between them. There are 16 residues in the CDR3. CDR3: CATSRQSRGRNEKLFF. CDR3 sequence (DNA): TGTGCCACCAGCCGACAGAGCAGAGGCCGTAATGAAAAACTGTTTTTT.

The chain uses TRBV18 and TRBJ2-2; TRBD1 is a possible D gene (7 bases). The CDR3 covers 17 residues. V was cut by 1 base and J by 0 bases, with 12 bases left in between. Germline V gives CDR1 KGHSH, CDR2 LQKENI. CDR3 in DNA: TGTGCCAGCTCACCACTCGGAGGGGGCGCGAACACCGGGGAGCTGTTTTTT. It is translated as CASSPLGGGANTGELFF.

This clonotype was counted between two and nine times. This sequence joins TRBV19 and TRBJ1-6; perhaps TRBD1 as D (5 bases). The V and J ends lost 3 bases and 9 bases respectively, with 9 bases between them. Germline V lookup: CDR1 LNHDA, CDR2 SQIVND (reference sequence). There are 13 residues in the CDR3. CDR3 nucleotides: TGTGCCAGTAGTATCCCCGGGGGTTCACCCCTCCACTTT. Translation gives CASSIPGGSPLHF.

This clonotype was detected a few times. The chain employs TRBV4-3 and TRBJ2-3; TRBD2 agrees at 16 bases. Germline V lookup: CDR1 LGHNA, CDR2 YSLEER. The CDR3 totals 17 residues. Trimming at V came to 0 bases and at J to 6 bases, leaving 3 bases not matched to a gene. This CDR3 reads CASSQEGLAGGSDTQYF. The CDR3 DNA is TGCGCCAGCAGCCAAGAGGGACTAGCGGGGGGGAGCGATACGCAGTATTTT.

CDR3 DNA sequence: TGCAGCGTTCGGGACACGAACACCGGGGAGCTGTTTTTT. It is translated as CSVRDTNTGELFF. V and J are TRBV29-1 and TRBJ2-2, with D perhaps TRBD1 (6 bases). The CDR3 is made up of 13 amino acids. The ends were cut back, 5 bases at V and 0 bases at J, with 7 bases in the middle. From germline, CDR1 is SQVTM and CDR2 ANQGSEA.

CDR3 residues: CASTQGVGYTF. As DNA, the CDR3 is TGCGCCAGCACGCAGGGGGTGGGCTACACCTTC. The rearrangement joins TRBV4-1 to TRBJ1-2; 7 bases align to TRBD1. Germline trimming cut 7 bases from V and 8 bases from J; bases unmatched to any gene: 4. The CDR3 is 11 amino acids. Germline-derived CDR1 and CDR2 are MGHRA and YSYEKL.

This clonotype was recorded a few times. The chain is built from TRBV6-2 or TRBV6-3 and TRBJ1-1; the match to TRBD1 covers 9 bases. The CDR3 consists of 15 residues. CDR1 and CDR2 from the germline V gene are MNHEY and SVGEGT. V dropped 5 bases and J dropped 4; count of bases not matched to a gene: 8. In DNA, the CDR3 is TGTGCCAGCAGTGCCTGGACAGGGGTAATCACTGAAGCTTTCTTT. Residues: CASSAWTGVITEAFF.

The CDR3 nucleotides read TGTGCCAGCAGTTTCGCGGGCCGGGGCACTGAAGCTTTCTTT. The encoded protein is CASSFAGRGTEAFF. The chain recombines TRBV12-3 or TRBV12-4 with TRBJ1-1; D gene unclear. The CDR3 has 14 residues. V was pared by 3 bases and J by 4 bases, with 12 bases between.

This clonotype was seen more than once but under ten times. The chain recombines TRBV6-6 with TRBJ2-7; D is uncertain. CDR3 length: 12 amino acids. Germline V lookup: CDR1 MNHNY, CDR2 SVGAGI (reference sequence). Trimming removed 6 bases at V and 5 bases at J, with 11 bases between. The DNA of the CDR3 is TGTGCCAGCAGACTACAAGGCGACGAGCAGTACGTC. This sequence encodes CASRLQGDEQYV.

This clonotype appeared many times. The rearrangement uses TRBV29-1 and TRBJ1-1; no reliable D call. V shed 4 bases and J shed 5 bases, with 14 bases lying between them. The CDR3 contains 13 residues. Germline V gene data show CDR1 as SQVTM and CDR2 as ANQGSEA. The CDR3: CSVAEGRLTEAFF. DNA of the CDR3: TGCAGCGTTGCTGAAGGGAGGTTGACTGAAGCTTTCTTT.

This clonotype was detected only a few times. V is TRBV4-2 and J is TRBJ1-1; TRBD1 is a possible D gene (6 bases). The germline V gene encodes CDR1 LGHNA and CDR2 YNFKEQ. The CDR3 is 17 amino acids. The ends were cut back, 0 bases at V and 1 base at J, with 15 bases in the middle. The DNA of the CDR3 is TGTGCCAGCAGCCAAGATACGTCAGGGGCAGGGAACACTGAAGCTTTCTTT. Translated: CASSQDTSGAGNTEAFF.